The 15 T cell receptor beta chains below were found in one sample sequenced in a study of OX40 agonist ivuxolimab in advanced cancers. The method was immunoSEQ multiplex PCR; TCRdb's version includes in-frame clones alone and lacks a portion of them. Among about 80,000 clones, 84% were seen once, and the ten largest hold approximately 25%. Here the sequenced sample was CD4+ or CD8+ T cells sorted from blood, taken in a trial of the OX40 agonist ivuxolimab. The receptor set was obtained from an adult with an advanced solid tumor such as melanoma, head and neck, liver or kidney cancer.

CDR3 in amino acids: CAISESRPGFSGNTIYF. The CDR3 bases are TGTGCCATCAGTGAGTCGAGGCCAGGCTTTTCTGGAAACACCATATATTTT. The rearrangement uses TRBV10-3 and TRBJ1-3, with D unclear. The germline gives CDR1 ENHRY, CDR2 SYGVKD. The CDR3 loop spans 17 amino acids. V was pared by 0 bases and J by 1 base, with 13 bases between.

The V gene is TRBV7-5, the J gene TRBJ1-1; the D call in the table, TRBD1, was not verified against the DNA. TRBV7-5 is tagged as a pseudogene. The CDR3 is 11 residues long. CDR3 sequence: CVRSRDRVGPF. The CDR3 nucleotides read TGTGTCAGAAGCCGGGACAGGGTCGGGCCGTTT.

J is TRBJ2-3 and V is TRBV5-1; D gene unclear. V was clipped by 4 bases and J by 3 bases, with 18 bases between them. Germline CDR1 reads SGHRS; CDR2 reads YFSETQ. The CDR3 covers 16 residues. Here the CDR3 reads CASSPQVGWGTDTQYF. The CDR3 DNA is TGCGCCAGCAGCCCCCAGGTGGGCTGGGGTACAGATACGCAGTATTTT. Variable domain in full (rest from reference TRBV5-1 and TRBJ2-3): KAGVTQTPRYLIKTRGQQVTLSCSPISGHRSVSWYQQTPGQGLQFLFEYFSETQRNKGNFPGRFSGRQFSNSRSEMNVSTLELGDSALYLCASSPQVGWGTDTQYFGPGTRLTVL.

The chain recombines TRBV28 with TRBJ2-7, with 9 bases identical to TRBD1. This CDR3 contains 14 residues. CDR1 is MDHEN, CDR2 SYDVKM, per germline. V lost 7 bases and J lost 5; bases outside the gene matches: 9. The CDR3 protein is CASKWGQGLDEQYF. The CDR3, as DNA: TGTGCCAGCAAGTGGGGACAGGGCCTCGACGAGCAGTACTTC.

The J gene is TRBJ1-2, the V gene TRBV18; D unclear. Trimming took off 6 bases at V and 5 bases at J, with 10 bases between the two ends. CDR1 is KGHSH, CDR2 LQKENI, per germline. The CDR3 covers 12 residues. The CDR3 protein is CASSKGSYGYTF. DNA of the CDR3: TGTGCCAGCTCGAAGGGTTCTTATGGCTACACCTTC.

This chain links TRBV6-1 with TRBJ2-1, with 8 bases identical to TRBD1. The length of the CDR3 is 15 residues. The germline V gene has CDR1 MNHNS and CDR2 SASEGT. V lost 6 bases to trimming and J lost 3 bases; unmatched junction nucleotides: 7. The CDR3 loop is CASRMDRDHYNEQFF. As DNA, the CDR3 is TGTGCCAGCAGAATGGACAGGGACCACTACAATGAGCAGTTCTTC.

The chain recombines TRBV7-2 with TRBJ1-1, with 8 nucleotides matching TRBD1. The junction had 5 bases not matched to a gene; V was cut back by 3 bases and J by 5 bases. There are 14 residues in the CDR3. Germline V CDR1 and CDR2: SGHTA, FQGNSA. The CDR3 here is CASSFRGLETEAFF. The CDR3 DNA follows: TGTGCCAGCAGCTTCAGGGGGCTGGAGACTGAAGCTTTCTTT.

V is TRBV6-5 and J is TRBJ2-7; TRBD2 matches at 12 bases. The ends lost 2 bases at V and 2 bases at J; junction bases unmatched: 4. The germline V gene has CDR1 MNHEY and CDR2 SVGAGI. The CDR3 has 16 amino acids. DNA of the CDR3: TGTGCCAGCAGTTACCGACTAGCGGGAGAGGCCTACGAGCAGTACTTC. The encoded protein is CASSYRLAGEAYEQYF.

The CDR3 DNA reads as TGCGCCAGCAGCTTGGGTGCGCGTTACAATGAGCAGTTCTTC. This encodes CASSLGARYNEQFF. J is TRBJ2-1 and V is TRBV5-1; no reliable D call. The CDR3 length is 14 residues. Germline V CDR1 and CDR2: SGHRS, YFSETQ. The ends were cut back, 0 bases at V and 4 bases at J, with 8 bases in the middle.

The chain couples TRBV9 to TRBJ2-3; D remains unclear. The CDR3 totals 13 residues. CDR1 and CDR2 (germline): SGDLS, YYNGEE. The V end lost 4 bases, the J end lost 5 bases, and 11 bases lay between the germline ends. The CDR3 DNA reads as TGTGCCAGCAGCCCCCGCCTGGGAGATACGCAGTATTTT. This encodes CASSPRLGDTQYF.

The chain has TRBV19 and TRBJ2-2; 10 nucleotides align to TRBD2. Germline V gives CDR1 LNHDA, CDR2 SQIVND (reference sequence). The CDR3 is 17 amino acids. V trimming: 6 bases; J trimming: 2 bases; junction bases outside the gene matches: 9. In nucleotides, the CDR3 is TGTGCCAGTAGGTTGGCTAGCGGGGGCATAAACACCGGGGAGCTGTTTTTT. Translating it yields CASRLASGGINTGELFF.

V usage is TRBV11-3 and J usage is TRBJ2-5; 7 bases align to TRBD1. V dropped 1 base and J dropped 4; count of bases not matched to a gene: 6. There are 15 residues in the CDR3. Per the germline V gene, CDR1 is SGHNT and CDR2 is YENEEA. CDR3 DNA: TGTGCCAGCAGCTTAGGGAGACAGGGTGTAGAGACCCAGTACTTC. Its protein is CASSLGRQGVETQYF.

On this clone: Other nucleotide sequences in the sample specify the same CDR3. This chain connects TRBV7-9 to TRBJ1-1, with D perhaps TRBD1 (5 bases). From germline, CDR1 is SEHNR and CDR2 FQNEAQ (reference sequence). V shed 1 base and J shed 6 bases, with 9 bases lying between them. The CDR3 has 13 amino acids. The CDR3 loop reads CASSLDQGSEAFF. CDR3 DNA sequence: TGTGCCAGCAGCTTAGACCAGGGCTCTGAAGCTTTCTTT.

This CDR3 is CAWIRLGVGNTIYF. Here the CDR3 DNA reads TGTGCCTGGATTCGGTTGGGGGTTGGAAACACCATATATTTT. V usage is TRBV30 and J usage is TRBJ1-3, with D possibly TRBD1 on 5 matching bases. This CDR3 region has 14 residues. Germline CDR1 reads GTSNPN; CDR2 reads SVGIG (reference sequence). With 4 bases removed from V and 3 bases from J, the gap between germline ends came to 13 bases.

The rearrangement links TRBV5-4 to TRBJ1-3, with D maybe TRBD1 (6 bases). There are 15 residues in the CDR3. In germline, CDR1 is SGHNT, CDR2 YYREEE (reference sequence). Deletions cut 2 bases from V and 0 bases from J, with 9 bases between. CDR3: CASSFGQLSGNTIYF. Here the CDR3 DNA reads TGTGCCAGCAGCTTTGGACAGCTCTCTGGAAACACCATATATTTT.